One sample yielded the 7 T cell receptor beta chains listed below, sequenced in a study of control samples from healthy donors and cancer patients. Sequencing used immunoSEQ multiplex PCR; TCRdb keeps in-frame clones, though not all of them. The profile shows under 200,000 clones, about 94% of them singletons. Sequenced input: blood. The receptors originated from a woman in her forties in good health.

This clone came up a few times. V and J are TRBV6-5 and TRBJ1-2; 7 nucleotides align to TRBD1. Germline values: CDR1 MNHEY, CDR2 SVGAGI. The length of the CDR3 is 12 residues. V lost 5 bases, J lost 4 bases, and 1 base stayed unmatched. CDR3 residues: CASSRDSYGYTF. CDR3 coding DNA: TGTGCCAGCAGTCGGGACAGCTATGGCTACACCTTC.

The chain is built from TRBV4-3 and TRBJ2-2, with 8 bases lining up with TRBD1. The trim removed 1 base at V and 1 base at J, leaving 5 bases unmatched. The CDR3 sequence is 17 residues long. CDR1 is LGHNA and CDR2 is YSLEER in the germline V gene. CDR3 protein: CASSQGTGTGNTGELFF. The CDR3 coding sequence is TGCGCCAGCAGCCAAGGCACCGGGACAGGGAACACCGGGGAGCTGTTTTTT.

V and J are TRBV29-1 and TRBJ1-2, with D perhaps TRBD1 (5 bases). CDR3 length: 11 residues. The V end was cut by 3 bases, the J end by 8 bases, with 10 bases between. Germline CDR1 is SQVTM and CDR2 is ANQGSEA. DNA of the CDR3: TGCAGCGTTGAGGGGCGGGGCGGCTACACCTTC. This codes for CSVEGRGGYTF.

The rearrangement links TRBV4-1 to TRBJ2-7, with 10 nucleotides matching TRBD1. Per germline, CDR1 MGHRA and CDR2 YSYEKL. V shed 5 bases, J shed 4 bases, and the junction held 8 bases outside the gene matches. There are 15 residues in the CDR3. The CDR3 sequence: CASSSNRDRGYEQYF. CDR3 bases: TGCGCCAGCAGCTCGAACCGGGACAGGGGTTACGAGCAGTACTTC.

The rearrangement uses TRBV5-1 and TRBJ1-6; D gene uncertain. The CDR3 totals 13 residues. Deletions cut 2 bases from V and 7 bases from J, with 7 bases between. Germline CDR1 and CDR2: SGHRS and YFSETQ. The chain's CDR3 is CASSLNSNSPLHF. In DNA, the CDR3 is TGCGCCAGCAGCTTAAACAGCAATTCACCCCTCCACTTT.

CDR3 DNA: TGTGCCAGCAGCTTGGCGGGGACAGGAGCCTACGAGCAGTACTTC. Translated, it gives CASSLAGTGAYEQYF. The V and J genes are TRBV7-2 and TRBJ2-7, with 8 bases identical to TRBD1. From germline, CDR1 is SGHTA and CDR2 FQGNSA. The CDR3 length is 15 residues. Losses at the gene ends were 3 bases for V and 2 bases for J; bases not matched to a gene: 6.

This clone was observed a single time. J is TRBJ2-2 and V is TRBV9, with unresolved D. CDR1 SGDLS and CDR2 YYNGEE come from the germline V gene. The CDR3 loop spans 16 amino acids. The V gene lost 3 bases and the J gene lost 2 bases, with 14 bases spanning the gap. The CDR3 sequence is CASSAQLHPNTGELFF. The CDR3 DNA follows: TGTGCCAGCAGCGCCCAACTCCATCCCAACACCGGGGAGCTGTTTTTT. The whole variable domain, remainder taken from reference TRBV9 and TRBJ2-2, is DSGVTQTPKHLITATGQRVTLRCSPRSGDLSVYWYQQSLDQGLQFLIQYYNGEERAKGNILERFSAQQFPDLHSELNLSSLELGDSALYFCASSAQLHPNTGELFFGEGSRLTVL.